These 5 T cell receptor beta chains were all obtained from the same sample, sequenced in a study of OX40 agonist ivuxolimab in advanced cancers. The data were produced by immunoSEQ multiplex PCR, yet TCRdb's version contains in-frame clones alone and is incomplete. The sample includes more than 55,000 clones, 70% to 80% seen only once; the top ten take roughly a tenth. This material consisted of CD4+ or CD8+ T cells sorted from blood, taken in a trial of the OX40 agonist ivuxolimab. The origin of the receptors is an adult with an advanced solid tumor such as melanoma, head and neck, liver or kidney cancer.

This clone was recorded a few times. J is TRBJ2-3 and V is TRBV14; 8 positions match TRBD1. This CDR3 is 15 amino acids long. The germline CDR1 and CDR2 sequences are SGHDN and FVKESK. With V trimmed by 2 bases and J by 0 bases, 1 base remained unmatched. The CDR3 coding sequence is TGTGCCAGCAGCCAAAGGACAGGGAGCACAGATACGCAGTATTTT. Amino acids: CASSQRTGSTDTQYF.

This chain links TRBV11-2 with TRBJ2-1; D may correspond to TRBD1 or TRBD2 (7 bases each). The V end was cut by 6 bases, the J end by 5 bases, with 20 bases between. CDR3 length: 16 residues. CDR1 and CDR2 from the germline V gene are SGHAT and FQNNGV. CDR3 region: CASREIRGRGHNEQFF. CDR3 DNA sequence: TGTGCCAGCAGGGAGATTAGGGGGCGGGGGCACAATGAGCAGTTCTTC.

The gene calls are TRBV6-5 and TRBJ2-7; TRBD1 is a possible D gene (6 bases). Germline V gene sequence: CDR1 MNHEY, CDR2 SVGAGI. V was shortened by 6 bases and J by 4 bases, with 16 bases between the two germline ends. There are 14 residues in the CDR3. CDR3 DNA sequence: TGTGCCAGCAGAGAATACAGGGACCTTTACGAGCAGTACTTC. Protein sequence: CASREYRDLYEQYF.

The V gene is TRBV6-5, the J gene TRBJ2-6, with TRBD2 as a possible D gene (5 bases). The CDR3 is 16 amino acids. Germline V gene data show CDR1 as MNHEY and CDR2 as SVGAGI. Trimming took off 4 bases at V and 1 base at J, with 11 bases between the two ends. This CDR3 reads CASSSTRNSGANVLTF. For the CDR3, the DNA is TGTGCCAGCAGTTCTACTAGAAATTCTGGGGCCAACGTCCTGACTTTC.

V is TRBV15 and J is TRBJ2-7, with D perhaps matching TRBD1 or TRBD2 (5 bases each). V was pared by 1 base and J by 5 bases, with 12 bases between. This CDR3 has 14 residues. CDR1 is LNHNV, CDR2 YYDKDF, per germline (reference sequence). The CDR3 DNA sequence: TGTGCCACCAGCAGAGTAATGCAGGGACACGAGCAGTACTTC. This sequence encodes CATSRVMQGHEQYF.